This T cell receptor (beta chain) comes out of a study of shared clonotypes between healthy human individuals. For the study at large: Sampling drew on donors who were a couple of women and a few men aged 18 to 49. The study's findings and limits: Shared clonotypes across all four donors exceeded non-shared ones in generation probability.

In the case of this clone: Its antigen remains unidentified.

Trimming removed 5 bases from V and 9 bases from J, with 23 bases in between. Germline V gene data show CDR1 as MNHNY and CDR2 as SVGAGI (reference sequence). This CDR3 comprises 15 residues. Naive CD8 cells comprised CD45RO-negative, CCR7-positively selected cells, excluding terminally differentiated effector memory CD45RA+ cells. Sequencing used immunoSEQ multiplex PCR; TCRdb keeps in-frame clones, though not all of them. The profile shows about 800,000 clones, just over 95% of them singletons. The TCR comes from a man aged 25-45 years in good health. Sequenced sample: naive CD8+ T cells sorted from blood. The rearrangement links TRBV6-6 to TRBJ2-7; D may be TRBD2 (6 bases). The CDR3 nucleotides are TGTGCCAGCAGTCCTGCGGAGGGACCGAAAGTTGTGCAGTACTTC. The encoded protein is CASSPAEGPKVVQYF.